Below are 16 T cell receptor beta chains sequenced from a single sample in a study of cytomegalovirus exposure and HLA in healthy donors. Primers: 60 Vbeta forward and 13 Jbeta reverse. Sequencing was performed with immunoSEQ multiplex PCR; in TCRdb, only in-frame clones are kept and a portion is missing. The data contain 85,000 to 130,000 clones, roughly four fifths of them singletons. The specimen was PBMCs. The receptors shown here come from a man in his fifties or sixties in good health and CMV-seronegative.

V and J are TRBV7-9 and TRBJ2-3, with TRBD2 as a possible D gene (6 bases). The CDR3 contains 14 residues. CDR1 and CDR2 from the germline V gene are SEHNR and FQNEAQ (reference sequence). V was clipped by 3 bases and J by 5 bases, with 12 bases between them. The CDR3 DNA sequence: TGTGCCAGCAGCTTCAGGGCCGGGGGAGATACGCAGTATTTT. Its protein is CASSFRAGGDTQYF. The entire variable domain, with the rest obtained from reference TRBV7-9 and TRBJ2-3, is as follows: DTGVSQNPRHKITKRGQNVTFRCDPISEHNRLYWYRQTLGQGPEFLTYFQNEAQLEKSRLLSDRFSAERPKGSFSTLEIQRTEQGDSAMYLCASSFRAGGDTQYFGPGTRLTVL.

This clone was seen once. V gene TRBV5-8 combines with J gene TRBJ1-6; perhaps TRBD1 as D (5 bases). V gave up 0 bases and J gave up 8 bases, with 12 bases separating them. Germline V CDR1 and CDR2: SGHTS, YDEGEE. The CDR3 is 15 amino acids. The CDR3 region is CASSLGVGEDSPLHF. CDR3 bases: TGTGCCAGCAGCTTGGGGGTAGGGGAGGATTCACCCCTCCACTTT.

The chain couples TRBV28 to TRBJ2-5; 7 bases agree with TRBD2. CDR3 length equals 16 residues. J gave up 2 bases and V 2 bases, and 8 bases lay outside the gene matches. The germline V gene encodes CDR1 MDHEN and CDR2 SYDVKM. The CDR3 sequence is CASSLVAGLYQETQYF. Here the CDR3 DNA reads TGTGCCAGCAGTTTAGTCGCGGGACTATATCAAGAGACCCAGTACTTC.

V gene TRBV6-1 combines with J gene TRBJ1-3; D might be TRBD1 (5 bases). Germline-derived CDR1 and CDR2 are MNHNS and SASEGT. V dropped 4 bases and J dropped 7 bases, with 23 bases sitting between them. The CDR3 is 17 amino acids. The CDR3 nucleotides are TGTGCCAGCAGTGGCCCACTGGGGGGAGGCGGGTCGAACACCATATATTTT. Its translation is CASSGPLGGGGSNTIYF.

The J gene is TRBJ2-7, the V gene TRBV11-2; D might be TRBD1 (5 bases). Trimming stripped 5 bases from V and 3 bases from J, with 14 bases between. The germline gives CDR1 SGHAT, CDR2 FQNNGV. CDR3 length equals 14 residues. The CDR3 reads CASSHGHRSYEQYF. As DNA, the CDR3 is TGTGCCAGCAGCCATGGGCACAGGAGCTACGAGCAGTACTTC.

The rearrangement links TRBV18 to TRBJ2-2, with 8 bases identical to TRBD1. Germline CDR1 is KGHSH and CDR2 is LQKENI. The length of the CDR3 is 15 residues. V gave up 6 bases and J gave up 1 base; unmatched junction bases: 4. The chain's CDR3 is CASSPDRGNTGELFF. The CDR3 coding sequence is TGTGCCAGCTCCCCCGACAGGGGGAACACCGGGGAGCTGTTTTTT.

This clone is a singleton in its sample. The CDR3 DNA follows: TGTGCCACTGGGGGAGGTTTGTACACTGAAGCTTTCTTT. Translating it yields CATGGGLYTEAFF. This rearrangement joins TRBV6-6 to TRBJ1-1; the D gene is possibly TRBD1 (5 bases). The ends were cut back, 10 bases at V and 3 bases at J, with 15 bases in the middle. Germline CDR1 reads MNHNY; CDR2 reads SVGAGI (reference sequence). This CDR3 region has 13 residues.

This chain uses TRBV5-6 with TRBJ2-2; 10 bases map to TRBD2. Germline V gives CDR1 SGHDT, CDR2 YYEEEE. J gave up 5 bases and V 7 bases, and 8 bases lay outside the gene matches. CDR3 length equals 15 residues. The CDR3 nucleotides are TGTGCCAGCGCCAAGCGGGGGGGCTGGACCGGGGAGCTGTTTTTT. It translates to CASAKRGGWTGELFF. The full variable domain, rest sourced from reference TRBV5-6 and TRBJ2-2, is DAGVTQSPTHLIKTRGQQVTLRCSPKSGHDTVSWYQQALGQGPQFIFQYYEEEERQRGNFPDRFSGHQFPNYSSELNVNALLLGDSALYLCASAKRGGWTGELFFGEGSRLTVL.

V and J are TRBV5-4 and TRBJ1-2, with D perhaps matching TRBD1 (6 bases). Per the germline V gene, CDR1 is SGHNT and CDR2 is YYREEE (reference sequence). Between the trimmed V and J ends, which lost 0 bases and 5 bases, there was a span of 14 bases. The CDR3 length is 15 residues. The CDR3 DNA follows: TGTGCCAGCAGCTTGGAATGGACAGAGGAGTATGGCTACACCTTC. Translating it yields CASSLEWTEEYGYTF.

The chain couples TRBV6-6 to TRBJ1-2; 7 bases agree with TRBD1. The germline V gene encodes CDR1 MNHNY and CDR2 SVGAGI (reference sequence). Germline trimming cut 5 bases from V and 4 bases from J; bases unmatched to any gene: 10. The CDR3 extends over 15 amino acids. The DNA of the CDR3 is TGTGCCAGCAGTCCTGATTCCGGGACAGTCTATGGCTACACCTTC. It specifies CASSPDSGTVYGYTF.

This chain connects TRBV5-1 to TRBJ1-2, with D unclear. Trimming took 0 bases from V and 4 from J, leaving 13 bases between them. Germline CDR1 SGHRS, CDR2 YFSETQ. This CDR3 has 15 amino acids. CDR3 nucleotide sequence: TGCGCCAGCAGCTTGGTAGGAGGCGATTCCTATGGCTACACCTTC. This encodes CASSLVGGDSYGYTF. The whole variable domain, filled in from reference TRBV5-1 and TRBJ1-2, reads KAGVTQTPRYLIKTRGQQVTLSCSPISGHRSVSWYQQTPGQGLQFLFEYFSETQRNKGNFPGRFSGRQFSNSRSEMNVSTLELGDSALYLCASSLVGGDSYGYTFGSGTRLTVV.

The chain carries TRBV2 and TRBJ2-4; 11 bases align to TRBD2. Trimming cost V 4 bases and J 13 bases; bases outside gene matches: 9. CDR3 length: 14 residues. The germline gives CDR1 SNHLY, CDR2 FYNNEI. The CDR3 nucleotides read TGTGCCAGCAGTGGTAGCGGGGGGGCGGGTTCCCAGTACTTC. Residues: CASSGSGGAGSQYF.

V gene TRBV10-1 combines with J gene TRBJ2-2; 9 bases agree with TRBD1. V was clipped by 4 bases and J by 2 bases; unmatched bases: 2. CDR3 length: 15 residues. The germline CDR1 and CDR2 sequences are WNHNN and SYGVQD (reference sequence). The CDR3, as DNA: TGCGCCAGCAGTGGGACAGGGGTTAACACCGGGGAGCTGTTTTTT. Translation gives CASSGTGVNTGELFF.

The genes are TRBV29-1 and TRBJ2-3; 15 bases are a match to TRBD2. Germline V gives CDR1 SQVTM, CDR2 ANQGSEA. V dropped 7 bases and J dropped 2; count of bases not matched to a gene: 4. CDR3 length: 15 amino acids. The CDR3 here is CSGGTSGGPTDTQYF. In DNA, the CDR3 is TGCAGCGGGGGGACTAGCGGGGGGCCCACAGATACGCAGTATTTT.

This clone was counted only a few times. The rearrangement uses TRBV7-7 and TRBJ2-3, with D perhaps TRBD1 (8 bases). With 4 bases removed from V and 5 bases from J, the gap between germline ends came to 16 bases. Germline V gives CDR1 SSHAT, CDR2 FNYEAQ (reference sequence). The CDR3 has 15 amino acids. The CDR3 bases are TGTGCCAGCAGCTCCGACAGGGGAGGGGTAGATACGCAGTATTTT. Its translation is CASSSDRGGVDTQYF.

This chain joins TRBV14 and TRBJ2-7; possible D gene TRBD1, 5 bases. V shed 1 base and J shed 4 bases, with 23 bases lying between them. This CDR3 comprises 18 residues. Germline loops: CDR1 SGHDN, CDR2 FVKESK. This CDR3 reads CASSQGLVDTQVLYEQYV. CDR3 in DNA: TGTGCCAGCAGCCAAGGCCTTGTGGATACACAGGTGCTATACGAGCAGTACGTC.